This T cell receptor (beta chain) was documented in a study of control samples from healthy donors and cancer patients. Sequencing was performed with immunoSEQ multiplex PCR; in TCRdb, only in-frame clones are kept and a portion is missing. The sample lists 95,000 to 150,000 clones; 70% to 90% were seen once. CDR1 and CDR2 (germline): SGHTA, FQGNSA. This CDR3 is 17 amino acids long. V was pared by 4 bases and J by 0 bases, with 17 bases between. Sequenced: blood. This receptor was obtained from a man aged 60 to 75 in good health. This chain connects TRBV7-2 to TRBJ2-3; a weak D match, TRBD2 (6 bases). CDR3 sequence reads: CASSYRTGGVSTDTQYF. CDR3 DNA: TGTGCCAGCAGCTACCGGACGGGCGGGGTGAGCACAGATACGCAGTATTTT.